This paragraph covers one T cell receptor beta chain sequence. This clone was recorded only once. Its antigen is not yet known. Base qualities are not recorded, but no much larger clone differs from it by a single base. V is cut back by 2 bases and J by 5 bases, with 3 bases in the junction unmatched. From cysteine to phenylalanine, the CDR3 is 14 amino acids long. The read is trimmed to its CDR3 DNA, 42 bases read in frame from base 1. CDR1 and CDR2 are read off the germline V gene as MNHNS and SASEGT. This sample was taken from a study of blood T cell repertoires in COVID-19 (dated by TCRdb to the early 2020s). A note on the overall study: The collaborator samples originated in the United States, Italy and Spain and spanned the acute and convalescent phases of COVID-19. The dataset comprised deeply sampled blood TCRbeta repertoires from subjects exposed to, actively infected with, or recovered from COVID-19. The prospective study material was composed of cDNA or gDNA derived from T cells, B-cell-depleted T cells, or PBMCs. Samples came from the ongoing ImmuneRACE study (first 160 participants) plus 1,254 subjects from 6 global collaborators. HLA class I and class II types, where available, came from metadata supplied by the sample provider rather than from assay-based typing. The repertoires were released in a freely available public database intended as a resource for research on the immune response to SARS-CoV-2. A de-identified subject ID, COVID-19 status, age in years and sex were almost always included in the sample metadata. General conclusions and limits of the study: Clinical and demographic metadata were provided uncurated, with the amount varying by source and participant.

TCRbeta CDR3 regions were amplified from genomic DNA by means of the immunoSEQ Assay, a bias-controlled multiplex PCR. Turning to the authors' computational methods: The number of nucleated cells in each sample was estimated from the amplification of reference gene primers within the assay. To quantify the absolute abundance of each unique TCRbeta CDR3 rearrangement, sequence reads were collapsed and filtered. For each sample, productive Simpson clonality was calculated as the square root of Simpson's diversity index across productive rearrangements. This is the immuneACCESS table as TCRdb keeps it, with only in-frame sequences that have V and J called. A part of the clones is gone; compared with another copy, unresolved V genes explain less than half, and the rest is unexplained. V, J and clone size are those of that table, while D and trimming were read from the DNA. The sample table records 250,000 to 300,000 clones; roughly 89% of these occur just once. About 1.7% of the sample comes from the top ten.

In the prospective study, participants were roughly 18 to 100 years old, resided in 25 or so geographic areas of the United States, and were enrolled through a virtual design. In the prospective study, cohorts were assigned on the basis of participant-reported clinical history obtained from a screening survey and a study questionnaire. Recovered participants in ImmuneRACE Cohort 3 were defined by two consecutive negative NP/OP PCR tests, clearance by a healthcare professional, or resolution of symptoms. In the prospective study, whole blood, serum and a nasopharyngeal or oropharyngeal swab were collected from each participant by mobile phlebotomists. Prospective study participants could optionally give additional blood draws and questionnaires over an approximately 2-month period. Before DNA extraction, blood samples from the prospective study were shipped at room temperature or frozen.

The sequence came from a woman aged 40 to 50 who had recovered from COVID-19. The material sequenced was PBMCs or T cells enriched from blood (not recorded which). The V and J segments used are TRBV6-1 and TRBJ1-1, with TRBD1 identical over 9 junction bases. The DNA sequence is TGTGCCAGCAGTGAAAACAGGGGGCTTACTGAAGCTTTCTTT. It encodes CASSENRGLTEAFF.